The 20 T cell receptor beta chains listed next were all sequenced from one sample in a study of T cell responses to AZD1222 COVID-19 vaccine. Measured with immunoSEQ multiplex PCR; TCRdb has only the in-frame clones, and not every one. The sample holds 90,000 to 120,000 clones; about 85% are singletons and the top ten take approximately 4.8%. The sequencing here drew on peripheral blood, taken 28 days after the second AZD1222 dose. The receptor set was obtained from an adult who received the AZD1222 COVID-19 vaccine.

This clone was picked up a small number of times. V is TRBV27 and J is TRBJ2-1; 12 bases map to TRBD2. With 1 base clipped from V and 9 bases from J, the junction kept 4 bases outside the gene matches. CDR1 and CDR2 (germline): MNHEY, SMNVEV (reference sequence). The CDR3 runs 15 residues. CDR3 DNA sequence: TGTGCCAGCAGTTTATGGTCTAGCGGGGGGGGTGAGCAGTTCTTC. Translation: CASSLWSSGGGEQFF.

This clone appeared a few times. This chain's CDR3 is CAISERERAGAGHEQYF. The DNA of the CDR3 is TGTGCCATCAGTGAGAGGGAAAGAGCAGGGGCGGGCCACGAGCAGTACTTC. This chain uses TRBV10-3 with TRBJ2-7; tentatively, D is TRBD1 (6 bases). CDR1 is ENHRY, CDR2 SYGVKD, per germline. The V and J ends lost 2 bases and 5 bases respectively, with 22 bases between them. This CDR3 has 17 amino acids.

V gene TRBV6-1 combines with J gene TRBJ2-7, with D possibly being TRBD1 (5 bases). The V end was cut by 1 base, the J end by 1 base, with 11 bases between. CDR3 length equals 15 residues. Germline V gene data show CDR1 as MNHNS and CDR2 as SASEGT. The CDR3 spells CASSEEGPFSYEQYF. CDR3 DNA sequence: TGTGCCAGCAGTGAAGAGGGGCCTTTTTCCTACGAGCAGTACTTC.

This clone showed up just a few times. V usage is TRBV9 and J usage is TRBJ2-5; 11 bases map to TRBD2. The CDR3 spans 15 residues. The germline gives CDR1 SGDLS, CDR2 YYNGEE. J gave up 0 bases and V 2 bases, and 0 bases lay outside the gene matches. The CDR3 sequence: CASSVSGGDQETQYF. The CDR3 DNA sequence: TGTGCCAGCAGCGTTAGCGGGGGGGACCAAGAGACCCAGTACTTC. The variable domain in full, completed from reference TRBV9 and TRBJ2-5, reads DSGVTQTPKHLITATGQRVTLRCSPRSGDLSVYWYQQSLDQGLQFLIQYYNGEERAKGNILERFSAQQFPDLHSELNLSSLELGDSALYFCASSVSGGDQETQYFGPGTRLLVL.

This sequence joins TRBV3-1 (or the pseudogene TRBV3-2) and TRBJ2-2; D is uncertain. Deletions cut 2 bases from V and 4 bases from J, with 8 bases between. The CDR3 runs 14 residues. Germline-derived CDR1 and CDR2 are LGHDT and YNNKEL (reference sequence). The CDR3 bases are TGTGCCAGCAGCCAAAGGCCACTCACCGGGGAGCTGTTTTTT. Amino acid sequence: CASSQRPLTGELFF.

This chain connects TRBV28 to TRBJ1-5; D ambiguous. V lost 2 bases to trimming and J lost 7 bases, with 3 bases between them. Germline loops: CDR1 MDHEN, CDR2 SYDVKM. CDR3 length: 11 amino acids. This CDR3 is CASSLSQPQHF. The CDR3, as DNA: TGTGCCAGCAGTTTAAGCCAGCCCCAGCATTTT.

J is TRBJ1-4 and V is TRBV4-2; no clear D gene. In germline, CDR1 is LGHNA, CDR2 YNFKEQ. Trimming removed 6 bases at V and 0 bases at J, with 14 bases between. CDR3 length: 16 amino acids. The CDR3 nucleotides read TGTGCCAGCAGTCAAATCCAACTCGCAACTAATGAAAAACTGTTTTTT. It translates to CASSQIQLATNEKLFF.

The rearrangement uses TRBV14 and TRBJ1-4; D is undetermined. From germline, CDR1 is SGHDN and CDR2 FVKESK. The ends were cut back, 1 base at V and 9 bases at J, with 3 bases in the middle. This CDR3 spans 11 amino acids. The CDR3 sequence is CASSQGKKLFF. Here the CDR3 DNA reads TGTGCCAGCAGCCAAGGCAAAAAACTGTTTTTT.

In its sample, this clone was seen a few times. J is TRBJ1-5 and V is TRBV3-1 (or the pseudogene TRBV3-2); no clear D gene. Germline loops: CDR1 LGHDT, CDR2 YNNKEL (reference sequence). V lost 1 base and J 5 bases, leaving 21 bases between the germline ends. This CDR3 has 18 amino acids. CDR3 amino acids: CASSQVPSEGLRHQPQHF. The DNA of the CDR3 is TGTGCCAGCAGCCAAGTTCCCTCGGAGGGCCTGAGGCATCAGCCCCAGCATTTT.

This chain connects TRBV28 to TRBJ1-5, with D maybe TRBD1 (5 bases). The CDR3 has 15 amino acids. The germline gives CDR1 MDHEN, CDR2 SYDVKM. V was cut by 6 bases and J by 1 base, with 13 bases left in between. The CDR3 region is CASRNRGISNQPQHF. DNA of the CDR3: TGTGCCAGCAGGAATAGGGGAATAAGCAATCAGCCCCAGCATTTT.

V is TRBV5-5 and J is TRBJ1-6; 7 bases map to TRBD1. Germline V gene lookup returns CDR1 SGHKS and CDR2 YYEKEE (reference sequence). V was pared by 1 base and J by 9 bases, with 13 bases of the junction left unmatched. CDR3 size: 17 residues. The CDR3 bases are TGTGCCAGCAGCTTGTCGGGACAGAATTCATTCTTTTCACCCCTCCACTTT. This translates into CASSLSGQNSFFSPLHF.

This chain joins TRBV2 and TRBJ1-2; D is undetermined. Germline V gene lookup returns CDR1 SNHLY and CDR2 FYNNEI. The CDR3 has 14 residues. V gave up 0 bases and J gave up 0 bases, with 5 bases separating them. CDR3 coding DNA: TGTGCCAGCAGTGAAGCGAGAGCTAACTATGGCTACACCTTC. Its translation is CASSEARANYGYTF. Based on the CDR3 plus reference TRBV2 and TRBJ1-2, the full variable domain is EPEVTQTPSHQVTQMGQEVILRCVPISNHLYFYWYRQILGQKVEFLVSFYNNEISEKSEIFDDQFSVERPDGSNFTLKIRSTKLEDSAMYFCASSEARANYGYTFGSGTRLTVV.

About this clone itself: Distinct nucleotide sequences in the sample also encode this CDR3. The genes are TRBV10-3 and TRBJ2-6, with unresolved D. V was cut by 2 bases and J by 0 bases, with 2 bases left in between. The CDR3 spans 14 residues. The germline CDR1 and CDR2 sequences are ENHRY and SYGVKD. CDR3 sequence (DNA): TGTGCCATCAGTGAGAGCTCTGGGGCCAACGTCCTGACTTTC. Its protein is CAISESSGANVLTF.

The chain is built from TRBV27 and TRBJ2-1, with 13 bases aligning to TRBD2. Germline-derived CDR1 and CDR2 are MNHEY and SMNVEV (reference sequence). There are 18 residues in the CDR3. J gave up 10 bases and V 7 bases, and 19 bases lay outside the gene matches. The CDR3 loop reads CASTTRAVTSGGALEQFF. The CDR3 nucleotides are TGTGCCAGCACCACGAGGGCCGTAACTAGCGGGGGGGCGCTAGAGCAGTTCTTC.

This chain connects TRBV6-5 to TRBJ2-7; TRBD2 might be the D (7 bases). The germline V and J ends were trimmed by 0 bases and 6 bases, with 15 bases remaining between them. The CDR3 has 15 amino acids. CDR1 is MNHEY and CDR2 is SVGAGI in the germline V gene. CDR3 DNA: TGTGCCAGCAGTTACTCGAGTGCGGGGGCTGGCGAGCAGTACTTC. Its protein is CASSYSSAGAGEQYF.

The chain employs TRBV9 and TRBJ2-3, with a possible D match to TRBD2 (6 bases). The CDR3 loop spans 14 amino acids. Germline V gene sequence: CDR1 SGDLS, CDR2 YYNGEE. The V and J ends lost 2 bases and 0 bases respectively, with 7 bases between them. CDR3 in amino acids: CASSVAGSTDTQYF. The CDR3, as DNA: TGTGCCAGCAGCGTGGCGGGAAGCACAGATACGCAGTATTTT.

The J gene is TRBJ2-1, the V gene TRBV7-2, with D tentatively TRBD1 or TRBD2 (5 bases each). V shed 1 base and J shed 10 bases, with 5 bases lying between them. This CDR3 comprises 11 residues. Germline CDR1 reads SGHTA; CDR2 reads FQGNSA. CDR3 sequence (DNA): TGTGCCAGCAGCTTAGGGGGGGAGCAGTTCTTC. Residues: CASSLGGEQFF.

V is TRBV6-2 or TRBV6-3 and J is TRBJ2-7; 7 bases fit TRBD2. Per germline, CDR1 MNHEY and CDR2 SVGEGT. V lost 0 bases to trimming and J lost 3 bases; unmatched junction nucleotides: 11. The CDR3 is made up of 17 amino acids. The CDR3 nucleotides read TGTGCCAGCAGTTACTCGAACCCTAGCGGCCACCTCTACGAGCAGTACTTC. This gives the protein CASSYSNPSGHLYEQYF.

The chain is built from TRBV19 and TRBJ2-3; D gene unclear. The CDR3 is 16 residues long. Germline-derived CDR1 and CDR2 are LNHDA and SQIVND (reference sequence). The V and J ends lost 0 bases and 4 bases respectively, with 14 bases between them. Written as DNA, the CDR3 is TGTGCCAGTAGTATAGACCTTGCCGCTGGCGCAGATACGCAGTATTTT. Translated: CASSIDLAAGADTQYF.

The gene calls are TRBV5-4 and TRBJ2-3; 7 nucleotides line up with TRBD2. From germline, CDR1 is SGHNT and CDR2 YYREEE (reference sequence). The CDR3 consists of 13 residues. The V segment lost 0 bases and the J segment 6 bases; nucleotides outside the gene matches: 1. This CDR3 is CASSLVGGDTQYF. The CDR3 DNA reads TGTGCCAGCAGCTTGGTGGGGGGGGATACGCAGTATTTT.